The rows below give T cell receptor beta chains drawn from one sample of a study of T cell changes during pregnancy in multiple sclerosis. Assay: immunoSEQ multiplex PCR; the TCRdb copy retains only in-frame clones and omits some. The sample carries about 44,000 clones, approximately 96% recorded once. The specimen was peripheral blood, collected in the second trimester of pregnancy. The receptors come from a female donor with multiple sclerosis, enrolled in a pregnancy study. Both conserved end residues are part of each CDR3. Fields, in order: J gene, D gene, V gene, CDR3 protein, CDR3 DNA. D genes are given only for firm matches.

J: TRBJ2-1
D: TRBD2
V: TRBV27
CDR3: CASSLWRETGYNEQFF
DNA: TGTGCCAGCAGTTTGTGGCGGGAGACGGGGTACAATGAGCAGTTCTTC

J: TRBJ1-4
D: .
V: TRBV10-1
CDR3: CASSESRGPGGEKLFF
DNA: TGCGCCAGCAGTGAGTCACGGGGGCCGGGGGGTGAAAAACTGTTTTTT

J: TRBJ1-1
D: TRBD1
V: TRBV19
CDR3: CASSTDRGNTEAFF
DNA: TGTGCCAGTAGTACAGACAGGGGGAACACTGAAGCTTTCTTT

J: TRBJ2-7
D: .
V: TRBV5-5
CDR3: CASSSHEAGPPYEQYF
DNA: TGTGCCAGCAGCTCTCACGAAGCGGGTCCTCCCTACGAGCAGTACTTC

J: TRBJ1-5
D: .
V: TRBV5-1
CDR3: CASSPGGIDQPQHF
DNA: TGCGCCAGCTCGCCGGGGGGGATCGATCAGCCCCAGCATTTT

J: TRBJ1-3
D: .
V: TRBV5-1
CDR3: CASSLAGSSGNTIYF
DNA: TGCGCCAGCAGCTTGGCCGGGAGCTCTGGAAACACCATATATTTT

J: TRBJ2-1
D: TRBD2
V: TRBV19
CDR3: CASSRTSGHYYNEQFF
DNA: TGTGCCAGTAGTAGGACTAGCGGCCACTATTACAATGAGCAGTTCTTC

J: TRBJ2-7
D: TRBD1
V: TRBV6-1
CDR3: CASSAGTGASYEQYF
DNA: TGTGCCAGCAGTGCCGGGACAGGGGCCTCCTACGAGCAGTACTTC

J: TRBJ2-7
D: .
V: TRBV11-2
CDR3: CASSLVRGKAIYEQYF
DNA: TGTGCCAGCAGCTTAGTAAGGGGCAAGGCCATCTACGAGCAGTACTTC

J: TRBJ2-5
D: TRBD2
V: TRBV6-5
CDR3: CASSNLAGRETQYF
DNA: TGTGCCAGCAGTAACCTAGCGGGACGAGAGACCCAGTACTTC

J: TRBJ1-4
D: .
V: TRBV5-1
CDR3: CASSLGTGSGGEKLFF
DNA: TGCGCCAGCAGCCTCGGGACCGGGAGTGGCGGGGAAAAACTGTTTTTT

J: TRBJ2-3
D: .
V: TRBV19
CDR3: CASSIDRSTDTQYF
DNA: TGTGCCAGTAGTATAGACAGAAGCACAGATACGCAGTATTTT

J: TRBJ2-7
D: TRBD2
V: TRBV30
CDR3: CASRLGAGDSYEQYF
DNA: TGTGCCTCACGCTTAGGGGCGGGAGACTCCTACGAGCAGTACTTC

J: TRBJ2-1
D: TRBD2
V: TRBV28
CDR3: CASSKPGTSLINEQFF
DNA: TGTGCCAGCAGTAAGCCCGGGACTAGTTTGATCAATGAGCAGTTCTTC

J: TRBJ2-7
D: .
V: TRBV6-1
CDR3: CASSEYTGISYEQYF
DNA: TGTGCCAGCAGTGAATATACAGGGATCTCCTACGAGCAGTACTTC

J: TRBJ2-7
D: .
V: TRBV6-5
CDR3: CASSYSQASDEQYF
DNA: TGTGCCAGCAGTTACTCTCAGGCTAGCGACGAGCAGTACTTC